This record concerns one TCR beta chain sequence. What it binds is unknown. This record comes from a study of PD-1 blockade in classical Hodgkin lymphoma. Broader study findings: Those starting nivolumab under 1 year post-ASCT were excluded. CD4+ but not CD8+ TCR diversity rose significantly by C4D1. Reports indicated that newly diagnosed patients had lower baseline TCR diversity than healthy donors did.

Sequenced by immunoSEQ multiplex PCR; TCRdb stores in-frame clones only, minus some. The table lists roughly 50,000 clones, roughly nine tenths of them singletons. Time point described: cycle 4 day 1 (C4D1), after more than five weeks of nivolumab. After autologous stem cell transplantation all patients relapsed, and prior brentuximab vedotin exposure differed between cohorts. This clonotype originated in a human donor with classical Hodgkin lymphoma. The starting material was peripheral blood mononuclear cells (PBMCs), obtained before the fourth cycle of nivolumab.

CDR3 residues: CASSRSNGQTNEKLFF. The CDR3 region has the DNA TGTGCCAGCTCACGATCAAATGGTCAGACTAATGAAAAACTGTTTTTT. V gene TRBV18 combines with J gene TRBJ1-4; D is ambiguous. The CDR3 length is 16 residues. The germline CDR1 and CDR2 sequences are KGHSH and LQKENI. The V end was cut by 4 bases, the J end by 2 bases, with 14 bases between.